This is a list of T cell receptor beta chains from one sample in a study of beta chain features in type 1 diabetes. The table came from immunoSEQ multiplex PCR; TCRdb's copy has only in-frame clones and leaves some out. The table has about 200,000 clones, under 13% seen once; the top ten hold 1% to 1.5%. Sequenced material: central memory CD4+ T cells from blood. Receptor source: a man aged 18 to 29 in good health. The CDR3 runs from the conserved cysteine through the conserved F or W. A D gene is named only where the DNA matches it firmly. Expanded clones get a size class; other rows say once, few or many, or leave the size out.

j_call	clone_size	d_call	v_call	cdr3_nt	cdr3_aa
TRBJ1-1	NA	NA	TRBV28	TGTGCCAGCAGTTTAGTAGCCCGGGGGACTGAAGCTTTCTTT	CASSLVARGTEAFF
TRBJ2-1	many	TRBD2	TRBV5-1	TGCGCCAGCAGGGTGACTAGCGGGAGTGTCAATGAGCAGTTCTTC	CASRVTSGSVNEQFF
TRBJ1-4	NA	NA	TRBV5-1	TGCGCCAGCAGCTTGGACTACGATGAAAAACTGTTTTTT	CASSLDYDEKLFF
TRBJ1-4	few	NA	TRBV29-1	TGCAGCGTTGAATACCGTAATGAAAAACTGTTTTTT	CSVEYRNEKLFF
TRBJ2-4	NA	NA	TRBV6-1	TGTGCCAGCAGAACGGGCCTAGCCAAAAACATTCAGTACTTC	CASRTGLAKNIQYF
TRBJ2-5	few	NA	TRBV7-9	TGTGCCAGCAGCTTACAGGGATTAGGAGAGACCCAGTACTTC	CASSLQGLGETQYF
TRBJ2-3	NA	NA	TRBV6-6	TGTGCCAGCAGTTACCCGGTTAGCACAGATACGCAGTATTTT	CASSYPVSTDTQYF
TRBJ2-5	few	TRBD2	TRBV7-9	TGTGCCAGCAGCAGGGGACTAGCGGGAGAAGAGACCCAGTACTTC	CASSRGLAGEETQYF
TRBJ2-7	few	NA	TRBV6-6	TGTGCCAGCAGGCTTCAGGGGACGAAATACGAGCAGTACTTC	CASRLQGTKYEQYF
TRBJ2-6	NA	NA	TRBV4-2	TGTGCCAGCAGCCAGGGACGTCAGGCTGGGGCCAACGTCCTGACTTTC	CASSQGRQAGANVLTF
TRBJ2-3	few	NA	TRBV9	TGTGCCAGCAGCGTCAGTCACAGCACAGATACGCAGTATTTT	CASSVSHSTDTQYF
TRBJ2-7	few	TRBD1	TRBV6-5	TGTGCCAGCAGTTACGCAGACAGGGGGCGGATATACGAGCAGTACTTC	CASSYADRGRIYEQYF
TRBJ2-1	few	TRBD1	TRBV5-1	TGCGCCAGCAGCACGGGACAGGGAGGGCGAGAGCAGTTCTTC	CASSTGQGGREQFF
TRBJ1-5	NA	NA	TRBV30	TGTGCCTGGAACTTGGGGGGCAATCAGCCCCAGCATTTT	CAWNLGGNQPQHF
TRBJ2-1	many	NA	TRBV21-1	TGTGCCAGCAGCAAAGGGGGACCAGCTGGATCCTACAATGAGCAGTTCTTC	CASSKGGPAGSYNEQFF
TRBJ2-1	few	NA	TRBV4-3	TGCGCCAGCAGCCTTTTCCGAACAGGGACCTCCTACAATGAGCAGTTCTTC	CASSLFRTGTSYNEQFF
TRBJ1-2	NA	NA	TRBV20-1	TGCAGAGCAACGTCCAACTATGGCTACACCTTC	CRATSNYGYTF
TRBJ2-7	few	NA	TRBV2	TGTGCCAGCAGCCAAGTGGGGGGAAAGTCGTACGAGCAGTACTTC	CASSQVGGKSYEQYF
TRBJ2-4	NA	TRBD1	TRBV5-6	TGTGCCAGCAGCCCGGCCGGGACAGGGGACAGAAACATTCAGTACTTC	CASSPAGTGDRNIQYF
TRBJ2-7	NA	TRBD1	TRBV6-1	TGTGCCAGCAGTCCGACGGGGGGACAGGGTAACGAGCAGTACTTC	CASSPTGGQGNEQYF
TRBJ2-3	few	NA	TRBV7-2	TGTGCCAGCAGCTTTGAGGGAGGCGGCACAGATACGCAGTATTTT	CASSFEGGGTDTQYF
TRBJ2-7	few	TRBD2	TRBV18	TGTGCCAGCTCACCACGGCTAGCGGAAAGCTCCTACGAGCAGTACTTC	CASSPRLAESSYEQYF
TRBJ2-5	NA	NA	TRBV30	TGTGCCTGGAGAAGGGCGGAACAAGAGACCCAGTACTTC	CAWRRAEQETQYF
TRBJ2-6	NA	NA	TRBV15	TGTGCCACCAGCCCGCGGGACAAGCCGGACGCTGGGGCCAACGTCCTGACTTTC	CATSPRDKPDAGANVLTF
TRBJ1-1	many	NA	TRBV7-9	TGTGCCAGCAGCGAGAACCTACGGGACACTGAAGCTTTCTTT	CASSENLRDTEAFF
TRBJ2-1	NA	NA	TRBV27	TGTGCCAGCACGGGGGTACACGAGCAGTTCTTC	CASTGVHEQFF
TRBJ2-5	few	NA	TRBV29-1	TGCAGCGTTGTCCCGGGGCGGGTTGAGACCCAGTACTTC	CSVVPGRVETQYF
TRBJ2-7	few	NA	TRBV5-1	TGCGCCAGCAGCTTGGGACATCCCTACGAGCAGTACTTC	CASSLGHPYEQYF
TRBJ2-7	many	NA	TRBV11-2	TGTGCCCCTATAAACTGGTACGAGCAGTACTTC	CAPINWYEQYF
TRBJ2-7	few	NA	TRBV6-5	TGTGCCAGCAGCCGAGACAGGAACGAGCAGTACTTC	CASSRDRNEQYF
TRBJ2-5	few	NA	TRBV18	TGTGCCAGCTCAAGACCCCAAGAGACCCAGTACTTC	CASSRPQETQYF
TRBJ1-5	NA	NA	TRBV6-5	TGTGCCAGCAGTTCTCGGCGGTCAAAGCAGCCCCAGCATTTT	CASSSRRSKQPQHF
TRBJ1-1	NA	NA	TRBV29-1	TGCAGCGTTGCCAGTTCAGCACCTGAAGCTTTCTTT	CSVASSAPEAFF
TRBJ2-3	NA	NA	TRBV5-4	TGTGCCTACCGGGAAGCTAGCACAGATACGCAGTATTTT	CAYREASTDTQYF
TRBJ2-4	few	TRBD2	TRBV28	TGTGCCAGCAGTTTACCAATGACTAGCGGGAGGACTGGGAGTGTTCAGTACTTC	CASSLPMTSGRTGSVQYF
TRBJ2-1	few	NA	TRBV7-2	TGTGCCAGCAGCCCATTGGGGGGATCTGAGCAGTTCTTC	CASSPLGGSEQFF
TRBJ2-7	few	NA	TRBV10-3	TGTGCCATCAGTGAGCAGGCCAGGGATTACGAGCAGTACTTC	CAISEQARDYEQYF
TRBJ2-7	few	TRBD2	TRBV10-3	TGTGCCATCAGCCGGACTAGCTCGTACGAGCAGTACTTC	CAISRTSSYEQYF
TRBJ2-7	few	NA	TRBV6-1	TGTGCCATCAGTGAGTCGATATCCGGGAACGAGCAGTACTTC	CAISESISGNEQYF
TRBJ2-7	many	TRBD2	TRBV5-4	TGTGCCAGCAGCTTGGTTCTAGCGGACTCCTACGAGCAGTACTTC	CASSLVLADSYEQYF
TRBJ2-7	NA	NA	TRBV6-6	TGTGCCAGCAGCACCCCATCCTACGAGCAGTACTTC	CASSTPSYEQYF
TRBJ2-2	few	NA	TRBV2	TGTGCCAGCGCCGGGCCGGGAACCGGGGAGCTGTTTTTT	CASAGPGTGELFF
TRBJ1-6	few	NA	TRBV9	TGTGCCAGCAGCATCAACCGGGACAATTCACCCCTCCACTTT	CASSINRDNSPLHF
TRBJ2-7	NA	NA	TRBV11-2	TGTGCCAGCTCGAAGGATCTCGAGCAGTACTTC	CASSKDLEQYF
TRBJ1-1	NA	NA	TRBV2	TGTGCCAGCAGTGCCACCTACTACACTGAAGCTTTCTTT	CASSATYYTEAFF